The text below deals with one T cell receptor beta chain. This entry is derived from a study of blood T cells in healthy people across ages. PBMCs were isolated at a quantity of at least 6 million per sample. For the second PCR, which ran for 7 to 11 cycles, a sample-barcoded 5' primer and a J-beta primer mix were used. TCRdb analysed the 5' RACE reads with MiXCR anew, one entry per CDR3 protein. The sample carries approximately 1,000,000 distinct CDR3 sequences, roughly two fifths recorded once. The CDR3 has 15 residues. CDR1 is GTSNPN and CDR2 is SVGIG in the germline V gene (reference sequence). The trim removed 3 bases at V and 13 bases at J, leaving 17 bases unmatched.

The sample was blood. The origin of this receptor is a man between 18 and 35 years old in good health. The V and J genes are TRBV30 and TRBJ2-2; TRBD1 matches 7 bases. The CDR3 here is CAWSPNADRRAGLFF. For the CDR3, the DNA is TGTGCCTGGAGCCCGAACGCGGACAGGCGAGCTGGGCTGTTTTTT.